These 11 T cell receptor beta chains came from one sample sequenced in a study of PD-L1 blockade in urothelial cancer. Time point given: pretreatment peripheral blood. Some clones are missing from TCRdb's copy, which holds only in-frame ones; the method was immunoSEQ multiplex PCR. The repertoire holds about 76,000 clones, about 90% seen once, with approximately 4.5% in the top ten. Source: PBMCs, taken around atezolizumab (anti-PD-L1) treatment. The receptor set was obtained from a man aged 70 or older with urothelial cancer.

This sequence joins TRBV28 and TRBJ1-2; perhaps TRBD1 as D (5 bases). Trimming pared 3 bases from V and 2 bases from J, leaving 13 bases between. Germline V CDR1 and CDR2: MDHEN, SYDVKM. The CDR3 length is 15 residues. In DNA form, the CDR3 reads TGTGCCAGCAGTTTCTCGACAGAAGTAAACTATGGCTACACCTTC. It specifies CASSFSTEVNYGYTF.

The rearrangement uses TRBV19 and TRBJ2-1, with 8 bases matching TRBD1. This CDR3 comprises 16 residues. CDR1 is LNHDA and CDR2 is SQIVND in the germline V gene (reference sequence). J lost 4 bases, V lost 5 bases, and 10 bases had no gene match. In DNA, the CDR3 is TGTGCCAGTAGTGACAGACAGGGGAAGAGGTACAATGAGCAGTTCTTC. Protein: CASSDRQGKRYNEQFF.

The CDR3 nucleotides are TGTGCCAGCATACACAGCACCTACGAGCAGTACTTC. Protein: CASIHSTYEQYF. The genes are TRBV2 and TRBJ2-7; no firm D call. V lost 7 bases, J lost 2 bases, and 9 bases lay in between. CDR3 length: 12 amino acids. From germline, CDR1 is SNHLY and CDR2 FYNNEI.

The chain couples TRBV15 to TRBJ2-3; 9 bases line up with TRBD2. The CDR3 sequence is 16 residues long. Germline V gene data show CDR1 as LNHNV and CDR2 as YYDKDF (reference sequence). V gave up 5 bases and J gave up 4 bases; unmatched junction bases: 10. The CDR3 sequence: CATSGRSGSRADTQYF. The CDR3 nucleotides read TGTGCCACCAGCGGGCGTAGCGGGAGCCGGGCAGATACGCAGTATTTT. Full variable domain (outside the CDR3, taken from reference TRBV15 and TRBJ2-3): DAMVIQNPRYQVTQFGKPVTLSCSQTLNHNVMYWYQQKSSQAPKLLFHYYDKDFNNEADTPDNFQSRRPNTSFCFLDIRSPGLGDTAMYLCATSGRSGSRADTQYFGPGTRLTVL.

The rearrangement links TRBV19 to TRBJ2-1; TRBD2 might be the D (7 bases). Deletions cut 7 bases from V and 7 bases from J, with 26 bases between. In germline, CDR1 is LNHDA, CDR2 SQIVND (reference sequence). There are 17 residues in the CDR3. The CDR3 reads CASTRDPRGRALNEQFF. The CDR3 nucleotides are TGTGCCAGTACCAGAGATCCTAGGGGGAGGGCCCTGAATGAGCAGTTCTTC.

This chain links TRBV18 with TRBJ2-5; 7 bases agree with TRBD1. V lost 3 bases and J lost 4; bases outside the gene matches: 5. Germline assignment: CDR1 KGHSH and CDR2 LQKENI. This CDR3 is built from 14 residues. CDR3 residues: CASSPLAGGETQYF. CDR3 nucleotides: TGTGCCAGCTCACCCCTGGCAGGGGGAGAGACCCAGTACTTC.

Comments on this clone: One end of the junction varies from germline; a read error may be responsible. The V call is TRBV7-6, the J call TRBJ2-1; tentative D call: TRBD2 (5 bases). Looked up from germline, CDR1 is SGHVS and CDR2 is FNYEAQ. CDR3 length: 16 amino acids. The CDR3 protein is CASTLQTPSPGNEQFF. CDR3 sequence (DNA): TGTGCCAGCACCTTACAGACACCAAGCCCGGGGAATGAGCAGTTCTTC.

V gene TRBV15 combines with J gene TRBJ2-5; unclear D gene. This CDR3 comprises 17 residues. Per germline, CDR1 LNHNV and CDR2 YYDKDF (reference sequence). Trimming left V 0 bases short and J 2 bases short, with 16 bases between. In DNA form, the CDR3 reads TGTGCCACCAGCAGAGAAAGCTTGGCAGGCCAACAAGAGACCCAGTACTTC. Encoded protein: CATSRESLAGQQETQYF. Complete variable domain (other parts from reference TRBV15 and TRBJ2-5): DAMVIQNPRYQVTQFGKPVTLSCSQTLNHNVMYWYQQKSSQAPKLLFHYYDKDFNNEADTPDNFQSRRPNTSFCFLDIRSPGLGDTAMYLCATSRESLAGQQETQYFGPGTRLLVL.

This chain uses TRBV7-8 with TRBJ2-3; TRBD2 agrees at 9 bases. J lost 2 bases, V lost 8 bases, and 8 bases had no gene match. From germline, CDR1 is SGHVS and CDR2 FQNEAQ. The CDR3 contains 15 residues. The CDR3 sequence: CASSLREGLTDTQYF. CDR3 sequence (DNA): TGTGCCAGCTCCTTGCGGGAGGGCCTCACAGATACGCAGTATTTT.

The CDR3 here is CASSPWTATGNTIYF. The CDR3 region has the DNA TGCGCCAGCAGCCCCTGGACAGCTACTGGAAACACCATATATTTT. This rearrangement joins TRBV4-1 to TRBJ1-3; a weak D match, TRBD1 (6 bases). Trimming removed 4 bases at V and 2 bases at J, with 12 bases between. CDR1 is MGHRA, CDR2 YSYEKL, per germline. The length of the CDR3 is 15 residues.

The V call is TRBV2, the J call TRBJ1-5, with TRBD1 matching over 8 bases. The germline V gene encodes CDR1 SNHLY and CDR2 FYNNEI. The CDR3 extends over 15 amino acids. V dropped 5 bases and J dropped 4; count of bases not matched to a gene: 7. CDR3 sequence (DNA): TGTGCCAGCAGTTACAGGGGGTTTACGAATCAGCCCCAGCATTTT. This encodes CASSYRGFTNQPQHF.